This T cell receptor (beta chain) was recorded in a study of Tregs in tolerant kidney transplant recipients (dated by TCRdb to between 2017 and 2020). With respect to the entire study: The study used TCRbeta sequencing to identify donor-specific regulatory T cells before combined kidney and bone marrow transplantation, then tracked those cells after transplant. TCRbeta repertoire sequencing was used in 3 healthy controls to compare several ways of expanding Tregs specific for an allogeneic donor. The investigation overall reported the following: The study was constrained by small patient numbers, and validation of the findings is required in larger populations and under other immunosuppression protocols. Expanding Tregs with activated donor B cells appeared to identify the most biologically relevant and donor-specific TCRbeta repertoire. Biological reproducibility was not directly addressed, though technical replication error appeared minimal.

For TCRbeta CDR3 sequencing, genomic DNA from the sorted cells was extracted using the QIAGEN DNeasy Blood and Tissue Kit. High-throughput TCRbeta CDR3 sequencing was carried out commercially through immunoSEQ, with PCR amplification with bias correction and internal controls included. Turning to the authors' computational methods: A unique productive TCRbeta sequence was defined by the CDR3 nucleotide sequence when primers matched, and otherwise by the CDR3 amino acid sequence together with the Vbeta and Jbeta genes. To correct sorting error, sequences shared between sorted populations at a frequency ratio of 2:1 or less were removed; the rest were assigned to the higher population. Donor-reactive sequences were defined as at least 5-fold expanded in CFSE-low cells versus unstimulated cells, with frequency of at least 0.01% in CFSE-low cells. Repertoire divergence was quantified by Jensen-Shannon divergence calculated from the top 100 TCRbeta sequences ranked by frequency. For samples with multiple sequencing runs, sorting error was corrected separately for each run before the runs were pooled. The source is immuneACCESS, and TCRdb retained only in-frame sequences with V and J called. Part of the clones is not carried over; for the studies checked, unresolved V genes explain less than half of this, and the remainder is unexplained. That table gives V, J and clone size, and the DNA gave D and trimming. Here the sample has more than 90,000 clones; about 90% occur a single time. The leading ten clones occupy approximately 0.62% of the sample.

For CDR1 and CDR2, the germline V gene lists SGDLS and YYNGEE. The junction shows trimming of 3 bases on V and 2 bases on J, plus 9 bases between the germline ends. Spanning cysteine to phenylalanine, the CDR3 consists of 14 amino acids. Left in the record is the CDR3 DNA by itself, 42 bases read in frame from the first base. Thawed PBMCs were FACS-sorted into unstimulated Tregs (CD4+CD25+CD127-), CD4+ non-Tregs (CD4+CD25-), CD4 cells and CD8 cells. Blood from healthy controls was obtained either from healthy volunteers or as purchased buffy coats. Healthy control blood was separated into PBMCs by Ficoll density gradient and cryopreserved, and patient PBMCs were collected both before and after transplant. As for this clone: This receptor's antigen is unknown. No base quality information exists; no much larger clone differs at one position.

The chain is made from TRBV9 and TRBJ1-3, with TRBD1 perhaps the D gene, on 6 matching bases. Input material: CD4+ T cells from blood. The origin of this receptor is a human donor in good health. The DNA sequence reads TGTGCCAGCAGCGCCACAGGGACTGGAAACACCATATATTTT. It is translated as CASSATGTGNTIYF.